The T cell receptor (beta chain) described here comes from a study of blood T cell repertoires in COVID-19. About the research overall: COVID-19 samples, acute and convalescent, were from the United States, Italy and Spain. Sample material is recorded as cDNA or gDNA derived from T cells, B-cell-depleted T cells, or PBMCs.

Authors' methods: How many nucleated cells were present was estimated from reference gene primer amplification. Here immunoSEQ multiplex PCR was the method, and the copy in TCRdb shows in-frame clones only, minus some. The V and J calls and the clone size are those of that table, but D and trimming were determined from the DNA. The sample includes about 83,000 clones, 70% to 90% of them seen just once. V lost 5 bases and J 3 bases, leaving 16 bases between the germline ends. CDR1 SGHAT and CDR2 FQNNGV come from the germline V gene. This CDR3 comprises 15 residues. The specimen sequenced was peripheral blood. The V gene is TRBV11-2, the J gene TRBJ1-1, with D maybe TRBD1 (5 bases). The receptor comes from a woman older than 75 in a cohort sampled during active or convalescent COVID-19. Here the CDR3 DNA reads TGTGCCAGCAGCCTATCGGGGGGTGGATACACTGAAGCTTTCTTT. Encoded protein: CASSLSGGGYTEAFF.